This is a list of T cell receptor beta chains from one sample in a study of blood T cell repertoires in COVID-19. Profiled with immunoSEQ multiplex PCR; TCRdb holds only in-frame clones, not every one. Of about 310,000 clones listed, approximately 89% were seen once; the top ten hold around 7.8%. Sequenced material: peripheral blood. The receptors were sampled from a woman aged 45 to 65 who had recovered from COVID-19. The CDR3 runs from the conserved cysteine through the conserved F or W. Fields, in order: CDR3 DNA, CDR3 protein, V gene, clone size, J gene, D gene. The D gene is left open where the match is weak. Only some rows state a clone size, as once, few, many or a class for expanded clones.

cdr3_nt: TGTGCTAGCAGCTTAGGGACTAGCGGTACCAGTGAGCAGTTCTTC
cdr3_aa: CASSLGTSGTSEQFF
v_call: TRBV7-7
clone_size: NA
j_call: TRBJ2-1
d_call: TRBD2

cdr3_nt: TGTGCCAGCAGTGACCTAGCGAGCAAATACAATGAGCAGTTCTTC
cdr3_aa: CASSDLASKYNEQFF
v_call: TRBV6-4
clone_size: NA
j_call: TRBJ2-1
d_call: NA

cdr3_nt: TGTGCCAGCAGTTCCGGGACAGGCGGCGGCTACACCTTC
cdr3_aa: CASSSGTGGGYTF
v_call: TRBV12-3/TRBV12-4
clone_size: NA
j_call: TRBJ1-2
d_call: TRBD1

cdr3_nt: TGTGCCAGCACCCCCTCGACAGGGGGTGGCTACACCTTC
cdr3_aa: CASTPSTGGGYTF
v_call: TRBV7-2
clone_size: NA
j_call: TRBJ1-2
d_call: TRBD1

cdr3_nt: TGTGCCAGCAGCGCCACAGGGTTGGGAACCGGGGAGCTGTTTTTT
cdr3_aa: CASSATGLGTGELFF
v_call: TRBV6-2/TRBV6-3
clone_size: NA
j_call: TRBJ2-2
d_call: NA

cdr3_nt: TGTGCCAGCAGCCTCGTTCCGTCTTGGCAGAAAAACATTCAGTACTTC
cdr3_aa: CASSLVPSWQKNIQYF
v_call: TRBV7-2
clone_size: few
j_call: TRBJ2-4
d_call: NA

cdr3_nt: TGTGCCAGTAGACAGGGACAACCGGGGGGCACCGGGGAGCTGTTTTTT
cdr3_aa: CASRQGQPGGTGELFF
v_call: TRBV19
clone_size: NA
j_call: TRBJ2-2
d_call: NA

cdr3_nt: TGTGCCACCAGCAGAGATTGGGCGGGAAGTTGGAATGAGCAGTTCTTC
cdr3_aa: CATSRDWAGSWNEQFF
v_call: TRBV15
clone_size: NA
j_call: TRBJ2-1
d_call: NA

cdr3_nt: TGTGCCAGCAGCCGACCGGGACAGGGGTACAATGAGCAGTTCTTC
cdr3_aa: CASSRPGQGYNEQFF
v_call: TRBV28
clone_size: NA
j_call: TRBJ2-1
d_call: TRBD1

cdr3_nt: TGTGCCAGCAGCCCCAATAGCGGGATCGGGGAGCTGTTTTTT
cdr3_aa: CASSPNSGIGELFF
v_call: TRBV9
clone_size: NA
j_call: TRBJ2-2
d_call: TRBD2

cdr3_nt: TGTGCCAGCAGCAAAGACTGGCGGGGGTCCCACGAGCAGTACTTC
cdr3_aa: CASSKDWRGSHEQYF
v_call: TRBV3-1/TRBV3-2
clone_size: NA
j_call: TRBJ2-7
d_call: TRBD2

cdr3_nt: TGTGCCAGCAGCCACCCGACTAGCGGGGGGCAAAAAGAGACCCAGTACTTC
cdr3_aa: CASSHPTSGGQKETQYF
v_call: TRBV5-4
clone_size: NA
j_call: TRBJ2-5
d_call: TRBD2

cdr3_nt: TGTGCCAGCAGTTTACCTAGCGGGAGTTTTAGTGAGCAGTTCTTC
cdr3_aa: CASSLPSGSFSEQFF
v_call: TRBV28
clone_size: NA
j_call: TRBJ2-1
d_call: TRBD2

cdr3_nt: TGTGCCAGCAGCCCAGGACTATTCGGAGCCAATGAGCAGTTCTTC
cdr3_aa: CASSPGLFGANEQFF
v_call: TRBV7-9
clone_size: NA
j_call: TRBJ2-1
d_call: NA

cdr3_nt: TGTGCCAGCAGCGTAGAGACTAGTGGAGATACGCAGTATTTT
cdr3_aa: CASSVETSGDTQYF
v_call: TRBV9
clone_size: NA
j_call: TRBJ2-3
d_call: NA

cdr3_nt: TGTGCCAGCCTGAATGAAAAACTGTTTTTT
cdr3_aa: CASLNEKLFF
v_call: TRBV6-5
clone_size: NA
j_call: TRBJ1-4
d_call: NA

cdr3_nt: TGCGCCAGCAGCCAAGTGACTAGCGGGGCGATAGGGGCCGGGGAGCTGTTTTTT
cdr3_aa: CASSQVTSGAIGAGELFF
v_call: TRBV4-1
clone_size: NA
j_call: TRBJ2-2
d_call: TRBD2

cdr3_nt: TGTGCCAGCAGCGTAGGCGGAGGGACGTATGGCTACACCTTC
cdr3_aa: CASSVGGGTYGYTF
v_call: TRBV9
clone_size: NA
j_call: TRBJ1-2
d_call: NA

cdr3_nt: TGTGCCTGGAGTGTCACATTTGAAGCTTTCTTT
cdr3_aa: CAWSVTFEAFF
v_call: TRBV30
clone_size: NA
j_call: TRBJ1-1
d_call: NA

cdr3_nt: TGTGCCAGCAGCTTATTCGGGGATGACAATCAGCCCCAGCATTTT
cdr3_aa: CASSLFGDDNQPQHF
v_call: TRBV11-2
clone_size: NA
j_call: TRBJ1-5
d_call: NA

cdr3_nt: TGTGCCAGCAGCCCCGGGACTAGCGAATGGGATACGCAGTATTTT
cdr3_aa: CASSPGTSEWDTQYF
v_call: TRBV11-2
clone_size: NA
j_call: TRBJ2-3
d_call: TRBD2

cdr3_nt: TGTGCCAGCAGTTACTACGGGACACGCGGGAGGGAGACCCAGTACTTC
cdr3_aa: CASSYYGTRGRETQYF
v_call: TRBV6-5
clone_size: NA
j_call: TRBJ2-5
d_call: TRBD2

cdr3_nt: TGTGCCAGCTCACATGACAGGAGGTCGAACACTGAAGCTTTCTTT
cdr3_aa: CASSHDRRSNTEAFF
v_call: TRBV18
clone_size: NA
j_call: TRBJ1-1
d_call: NA

cdr3_nt: TGTGCCAGCAGCCCAGGACAGATCTCTGGGGCCAACGTCCTGACTTTC
cdr3_aa: CASSPGQISGANVLTF
v_call: TRBV7-9
clone_size: NA
j_call: TRBJ2-6
d_call: NA

cdr3_nt: TGCGCCAGCAGCATAGGACAGGGGTTAGATACGCAGTATTTT
cdr3_aa: CASSIGQGLDTQYF
v_call: TRBV5-1
clone_size: NA
j_call: TRBJ2-3
d_call: TRBD1

cdr3_nt: TGTGCCAGCAGAATAGGTGGGACAGGATACGAGCAGTACTTC
cdr3_aa: CASRIGGTGYEQYF
v_call: TRBV28
clone_size: once
j_call: TRBJ2-7
d_call: TRBD1

cdr3_nt: TGCGCCAGCAGCCAAGAGGTAGCGGGAGGGCCCCGTACCGGGGAGCTGTTTTTT
cdr3_aa: CASSQEVAGGPRTGELFF
v_call: TRBV4-1
clone_size: once
j_call: TRBJ2-2
d_call: TRBD2

cdr3_nt: TGTGCCAGCAGCTTAACGGGCGGGAGGGCCAGGGGAGATACGCAGTATTTT
cdr3_aa: CASSLTGGRARGDTQYF
v_call: TRBV7-3
clone_size: NA
j_call: TRBJ2-3
d_call: TRBD2

cdr3_nt: TGTGCCAGCAGCTTAGGGACTAGCGGGGGGTTGACCCAGTACTTC
cdr3_aa: CASSLGTSGGLTQYF
v_call: TRBV7-2
clone_size: NA
j_call: TRBJ2-5
d_call: TRBD2

cdr3_nt: TGTGCCAGCAGACGACGGGGGTGGAGGAAGTTCGAGCAGTACTTC
cdr3_aa: CASRRRGWRKFEQYF
v_call: TRBV28
clone_size: NA
j_call: TRBJ2-7
d_call: NA

cdr3_nt: TGTGCCAGCAGCCCTCCGGGACTAGCCGCATCTTTTGCCGAGCAGTACTTC
cdr3_aa: CASSPPGLAASFAEQYF
v_call: TRBV7-8
clone_size: NA
j_call: TRBJ2-7
d_call: TRBD2

cdr3_nt: TGTGCCAGCAGTTCAGGGGCTACCTACGAGCAGTACTTC
cdr3_aa: CASSSGATYEQYF
v_call: TRBV27
clone_size: NA
j_call: TRBJ2-7
d_call: NA

cdr3_nt: TGCGCCAGCAGCCCGGTTCCCCTAGCGGGGGAGGGGGAGACCCAGTACTTC
cdr3_aa: CASSPVPLAGEGETQYF
v_call: TRBV5-1
clone_size: NA
j_call: TRBJ2-5
d_call: TRBD2

cdr3_nt: TGCAGCGCCGGTACCACTGAAGCTTTCTTT
cdr3_aa: CSAGTTEAFF
v_call: TRBV29-1
clone_size: NA
j_call: TRBJ1-1
d_call: NA

cdr3_nt: TGTGCCAGCAGCTTGATGACTAGCGGGAGATACGAGCAGTACTTC
cdr3_aa: CASSLMTSGRYEQYF
v_call: TRBV7-8
clone_size: once
j_call: TRBJ2-7
d_call: TRBD2

cdr3_nt: TGTGCCAGCAGCTTAGAGTCGGGACACTACACCGGGGAGCTGTTTTTT
cdr3_aa: CASSLESGHYTGELFF
v_call: TRBV11-2
clone_size: few
j_call: TRBJ2-2
d_call: NA

cdr3_nt: TGTGCCTGGAGTGTAGACTCCAACACCGGGGAGCTGTTTTTT
cdr3_aa: CAWSVDSNTGELFF
v_call: TRBV30
clone_size: NA
j_call: TRBJ2-2
d_call: NA

cdr3_nt: TGTGCCAGCAGTTACCGGGACAGGCGATATGGCTACACCTTC
cdr3_aa: CASSYRDRRYGYTF
v_call: TRBV28
clone_size: once
j_call: TRBJ1-2
d_call: TRBD1

cdr3_nt: TGTGCCAGTAGTGCAGCAGGGAGGGATAATTCACCCCTCCACTTT
cdr3_aa: CASSAAGRDNSPLHF
v_call: TRBV19
clone_size: few
j_call: TRBJ1-6
d_call: NA

cdr3_nt: TGTGCCAGCAGTTACCACGGACAGGGGATGAACACTGAAGCTTTCTTT
cdr3_aa: CASSYHGQGMNTEAFF
v_call: TRBV6-2/TRBV6-3
clone_size: NA
j_call: TRBJ1-1
d_call: TRBD1

cdr3_nt: TGCGCCAGGGTCGGGGAGCAGTACTTC
cdr3_aa: CARVGEQYF
v_call: TRBV10-1
clone_size: NA
j_call: TRBJ2-7
d_call: NA